This T cell receptor (beta chain) originates from a study of cytomegalovirus exposure and HLA in healthy donors. Germline V lookup: CDR1 KGHSH, CDR2 LQKENI. The CDR3 totals 13 residues. J lost 8 bases, V lost 6 bases, and 9 bases had no gene match. This clone was picked up one time. Its antigen is currently unknown. Both 60 Vbeta primers and 13 Jbeta primers went into the PCR. Here immunoSEQ multiplex PCR was the method, and the copy in TCRdb shows in-frame clones only, minus some. The table shows around 150,000 clones, with roughly 80% occurring only once. Notes on the study in general: In a later analysis, a genetic analysis reported fewer productive-TCR N-insertions in an Asian-associated ancestry cluster than the cohort average. Donors were assumed by presence/absence analyses to have roughly uniform sequencing depth. TRBV6-2, TRBV6-3 and other indistinguishable V segments were excluded.

This chain uses TRBV18 with TRBJ1-2, with 7 bases that match TRBD1. Material: PBMCs. This clonotype was sampled from a man aged 30 to 39 in good health and CMV-seronegative. The CDR3 sequence: CASSQTGRGGYTF. The CDR3 bases are TGTGCCAGCTCCCAGACAGGGCGCGGGGGCTACACCTTC.